In this sample, the clone carrying this TCR beta chain turned up many times. This entry belongs to a study of low-dose radiotherapy and immunotherapy resistance in tumors. Both TCRalpha and TCRbeta chains were reverse transcribed with V-gene-specific primers. The authors ran about 20 PCR cycles to amplify TCRs with a constant-region primer and V-primer adapter. MiXCR was run by TCRdb on the reads, yielding one entry per CDR3 protein. Among tens of thousands of distinct CDR3 sequences listed, under 10% were seen once. As for time point: before trial treatment. CDR1 is DFQATT and CDR2 is SNEGSKA in the germline V gene (reference sequence). V lost 7 bases to trimming and J lost 2 bases, with 12 bases between them. The length of the CDR3 is 13 residues.

The source was PBMCs, collected before treatment. The rearrangement links TRBV20-1 to TRBJ1-5; a possible D gene is TRBD1 (5 bases). The receptor was derived from a male donor with prostate cancer. In DNA, the CDR3 is TGCAGTGTTCCCGGGGGGGGCAATCAGCCCCAGCATTTT. This translates into CSVPGGGNQPQHF.